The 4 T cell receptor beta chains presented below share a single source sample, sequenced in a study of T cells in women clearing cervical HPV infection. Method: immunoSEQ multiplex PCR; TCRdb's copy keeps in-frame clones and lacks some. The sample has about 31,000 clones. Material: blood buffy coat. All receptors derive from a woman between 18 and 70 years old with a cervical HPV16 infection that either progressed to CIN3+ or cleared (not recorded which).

The part of the CDR3 DNA that was read is TGTGCCAGCAGCTCGACCTGGACAGACTATGGC. Amino acids: CASSSTWTDYG. The complete CDR3 protein is CASSSTWTDYGYTF. The rearrangement uses TRBV11-2 and TRBJ1-2; tentatively, D is TRBD1 (6 bases). Coverage ceases 3 residues before the CDR3 finishes, and the germline J gene fills in the end. V was trimmed by 4 bases and J by 3 bases, leaving 12 bases between them. CDR3 size: 14 residues. Germline values: CDR1 SGHAT, CDR2 FQNNGV.

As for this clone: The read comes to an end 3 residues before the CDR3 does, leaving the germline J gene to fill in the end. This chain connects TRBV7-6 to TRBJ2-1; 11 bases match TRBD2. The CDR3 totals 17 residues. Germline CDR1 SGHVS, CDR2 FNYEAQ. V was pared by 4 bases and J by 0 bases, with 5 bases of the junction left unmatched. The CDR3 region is CASSSNSGRASYNEQFF. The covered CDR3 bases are TGTGCCAGCAGCTCAAATAGCGGGAGGGCCTCCTACAATGAG.

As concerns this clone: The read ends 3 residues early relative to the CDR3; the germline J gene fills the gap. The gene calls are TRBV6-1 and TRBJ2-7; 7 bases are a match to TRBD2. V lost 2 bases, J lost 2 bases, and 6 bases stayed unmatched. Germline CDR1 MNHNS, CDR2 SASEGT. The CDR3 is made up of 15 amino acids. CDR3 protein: CASSEIAGSAYEQYF. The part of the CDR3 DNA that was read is TGTGCCAGCAGTGAAATAGCGGGCTCTGCCTACGAG.

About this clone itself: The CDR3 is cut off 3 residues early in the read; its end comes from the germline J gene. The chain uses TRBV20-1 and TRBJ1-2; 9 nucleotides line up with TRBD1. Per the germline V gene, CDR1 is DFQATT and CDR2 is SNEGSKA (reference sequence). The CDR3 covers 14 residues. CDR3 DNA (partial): TGCAGTGCTAGAGATTCGGACAGGGGAAAGGGC. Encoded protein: CSARDSDRGKG. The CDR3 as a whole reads CSARDSDRGKGYTF.